The text below deals with one T cell receptor (beta chain). The data originate from a study of blood T cell repertoires in COVID-19. Study at large: Samples taken during acute and convalescent COVID-19 were collected in the United States, Italy and Spain. The analysed material was cDNA or gDNA that came from T cells, B-cell-depleted T cells, or PBMCs.

Libraries were prepared by immunoSEQ multiplex PCR; TCRdb keeps only in-frame clonotypes and omits some of them. The data hold around 250,000 clones, with around 93% observed a single time. The cohort comprised adults aged about 18 to 100 years residing in about two dozen US areas. Sequences were obtained from PBMCs or T cells enriched from blood (not recorded which). The source is a man in his forties or fifties who had been exposed to COVID-19.

DNA of the CDR3: TGCGCCAGCAGCTTCTGGGACAGGGGGGACACTGAAGCTTTCTTT. Its translation: CASSFWDRGDTEAFF. V is TRBV5-1 and J is TRBJ1-1, with TRBD1 matching over 11 bases. The germline gives CDR1 SGHRS, CDR2 YFSETQ. This CDR3 is 15 amino acids long. V dropped 2 bases and J dropped 3; count of bases not matched to a gene: 3.